Sequencing of this TCR beta chain was carried out in a study of tumor and adjacent non-tumor tissue in lung cancer. Study overall: Aged about 31 to 80 years, patients included fewer than 11 men and roughly 5 women with stage I to III disease. Samples averaged around 3.9 million productive TCRbeta reads each. Notes on the study in general: Significantly higher TCR diversity was found in tumor than normal lung.

Points on this clonotype: What it recognizes is unknown.

No cell sorting was done before RNA was extracted from the tissue. TCRbeta libraries were built with three rounds of nested PCR, modified from ARM-PCR. A single record per CDR3 protein comes from TCRdb applying MiXCR to the multiplex PCR reads. The table lists under 250,000 distinct CDR3 sequences, less than 80% of them singletons, with approximately 25% in the top ten. The sequenced sample consisted of lung tumor tissue. The sequence was obtained from a man aged 60 to 75 with non-small cell lung cancer.

The CDR3 is CAICLWTGNTGELFF. The CDR3 nucleotides are TGTGCCATCTGCCTTTGGACAGGGAACACCGGGGAGCTGTTTTTT. The chain recombines TRBV11-3 with TRBJ2-2; 7 bases align to TRBD1. The CDR3 has 15 amino acids. The V segment lost 10 bases and the J segment 1 base; nucleotides outside the gene matches: 9. Per germline, CDR1 SGHNT and CDR2 YENEEA.